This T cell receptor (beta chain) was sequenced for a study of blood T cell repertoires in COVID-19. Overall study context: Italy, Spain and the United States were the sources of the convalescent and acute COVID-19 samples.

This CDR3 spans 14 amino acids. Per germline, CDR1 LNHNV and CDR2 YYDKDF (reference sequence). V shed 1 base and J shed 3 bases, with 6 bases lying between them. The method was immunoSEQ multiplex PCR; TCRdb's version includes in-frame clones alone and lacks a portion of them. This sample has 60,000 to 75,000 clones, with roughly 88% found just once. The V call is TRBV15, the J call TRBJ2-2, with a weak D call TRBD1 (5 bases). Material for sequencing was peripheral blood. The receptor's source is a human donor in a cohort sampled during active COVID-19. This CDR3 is CATSRVRDTGELFF. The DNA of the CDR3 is TGTGCCACCAGCAGAGTCAGGGACACCGGGGAGCTGTTTTTT.